The clone carrying this T cell receptor (beta chain) was seen many times. Its antigen is unknown. The entry originates in a study of neurological immune-mediated disorders. Whole-study findings and limits: Levels of TCR clonal expansion peaked in HTLV-1-associated myelopathy and reached their lowest in multiple sclerosis, under those of healthy controls.

CDR3 length equals 16 residues. Germline CDR1 reads MNHEY; CDR2 reads SVGAGI. Trimming pared 0 bases from V and 10 bases from J, leaving 16 bases between. As healthy controls, volunteers from a blood bank in Maryland, USA, were used. By 5'RACE with 10-nucleotide random UMIs, the cDNA was made. One entry per CDR3 protein, called by TCRdb with MiXCR from the 5' RACE reads. The table shows 30,000 or so distinct CDR3 sequences, with about 4.8% occurring only once. The chain carries TRBV6-5 and TRBJ1-6; perhaps TRBD1 as D (5 bases). This clonotype was sampled from a man aged 18 to 30 in good health. The specimen was PBMCs. The CDR3 region has the DNA TGTGCCAGCAGTTACTCTTATTCGGGGTGGGGCTCACCCCTCCACTTT. Amino acid sequence: CASSYSYSGWGSPLHF.